The 5 T cell receptor beta chains listed next were all sequenced from one sample in a study of molecular identifiers for immune sequencing clone quantification. TCRdb re-analysed the PCR reads in MiXCR, keeping a single row per CDR3 protein. Of some 650,000 distinct CDR3 sequences listed, roughly 21% are singletons. Sequencing used naive CD8+ T cells from blood, with Jurkat cell RNA spiked in. Regarding subset: FACS-sorted CD8+CD4-CCR7+CD45RA+ naive T cells. All receptors derive from a human donor in good health. Some libraries in this study had Jurkat cell RNA spiked in.

The gene calls are TRBV7-9 and TRBJ1-1, with no clear D. The germline V gene has CDR1 SEHNR and CDR2 FQNEAQ (reference sequence). V lost 2 bases and J lost 6, with 10 bases in between. This CDR3 is built from 13 residues. CDR3 bases: TGTGCCAGCAGCTTATTGTGGAGTGCTGAAGCTTTCTTT. Its protein product is CASSLLWSAEAFF.

This clonotype was detected only once. This may stem from a read error, because a much larger clone lies one nucleotide away. The chain is built from TRBV27 and TRBJ2-7, with 9 bases aligning to TRBD1. The CDR3 contains 14 residues. Germline CDR1 reads MNHEY; CDR2 reads SMNVEV (reference sequence). J lost 8 bases, V lost 6 bases, and 11 bases had no gene match. CDR3 loop: CASRLGTGLDKQYF. Here the CDR3 DNA reads TGTGCCAGCAGACTCGGGACAGGGCTGGACAAGCAGTACTTC.

The chain employs TRBV6-2 or TRBV6-3 and TRBJ2-5; tentative D call: TRBD2 (5 bases). Germline CDR1 reads MNHEY; CDR2 reads SVGEGT. The CDR3 has 14 amino acids. V lost 2 bases to trimming and J lost 2 bases, with 9 bases between them. As DNA, the CDR3 is TGTGCCAGCAGTTACGCTAGCCGACAAGAGACCCAGTACTTC. It encodes CASSYASRQETQYF.

This clonotype has just a few counts. The chain couples TRBV7-9 to TRBJ1-2; a weak D match, TRBD1 (5 bases). V was shortened by 4 bases and J by 0 bases, with 15 bases between the two germline ends. The CDR3 contains 16 residues. The germline CDR1 and CDR2 sequences are SEHNR and FQNEAQ (reference sequence). CDR3 coding DNA: TGTGCCAGCAGCTCGGGACCGTTTGCGACTAACTATGGCTACACCTTC. The encoded protein is CASSSGPFATNYGYTF.

The rearrangement links TRBV20-1 to TRBJ2-2; weak D call: TRBD1 (6 bases). The V end lost 0 bases, the J end lost 1 base, and 9 bases lay between the germline ends. The CDR3 spans 15 residues. CDR1 is DFQATT, CDR2 SNEGSKA, per germline (reference sequence). For the CDR3, the DNA is TGCAGTGCTAGAGATTTGGGACAGAACACCGGGGAGCTGTTTTTT. Its protein is CSARDLGQNTGELFF.